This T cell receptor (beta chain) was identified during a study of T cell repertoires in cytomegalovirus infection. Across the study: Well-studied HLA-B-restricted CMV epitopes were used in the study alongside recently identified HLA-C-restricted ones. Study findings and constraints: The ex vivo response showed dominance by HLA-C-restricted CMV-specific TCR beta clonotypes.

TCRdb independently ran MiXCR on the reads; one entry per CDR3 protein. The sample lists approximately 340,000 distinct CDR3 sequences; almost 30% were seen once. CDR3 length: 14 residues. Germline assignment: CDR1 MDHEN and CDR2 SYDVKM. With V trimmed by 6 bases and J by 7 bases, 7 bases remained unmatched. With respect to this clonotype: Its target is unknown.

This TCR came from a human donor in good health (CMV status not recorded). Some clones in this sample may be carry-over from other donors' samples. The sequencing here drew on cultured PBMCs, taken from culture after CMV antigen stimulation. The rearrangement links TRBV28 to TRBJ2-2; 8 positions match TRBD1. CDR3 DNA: TGTGCCAGCAGGGACAGGGCTCTTGGCGGGGAGCTGTTTTTT. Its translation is CASRDRALGGELFF. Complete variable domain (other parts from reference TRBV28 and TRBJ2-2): DVKVTQSSRYLVKRTGEKVFLECVQDMDHENMFWYRQDPGLGLRLIYFSYDVKMKEKGDIPEGYSVSREKKERFSLILESASTNQTSMYLCASRDRALGGELFFGEGSRLTVL.